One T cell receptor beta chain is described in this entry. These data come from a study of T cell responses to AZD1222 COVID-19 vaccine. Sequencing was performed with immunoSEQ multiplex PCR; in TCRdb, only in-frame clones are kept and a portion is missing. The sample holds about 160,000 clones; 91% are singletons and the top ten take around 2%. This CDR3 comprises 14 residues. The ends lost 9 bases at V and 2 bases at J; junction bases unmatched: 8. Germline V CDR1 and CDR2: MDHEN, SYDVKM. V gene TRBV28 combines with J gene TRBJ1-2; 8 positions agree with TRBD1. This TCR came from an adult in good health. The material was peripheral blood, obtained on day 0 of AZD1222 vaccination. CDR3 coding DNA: TGTGCCAGTTATCCGACAGGGGCAAACTATGGCTACACCTTC. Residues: CASYPTGANYGYTF.